These T cell receptor beta chains were read from a single sample in a study of regulatory T cells in long-lasting Graves disease. Each CDR3 protein gets one entry after TCRdb re-called the multiplex PCR reads with MiXCR. This sample has approximately 380,000 distinct CDR3 sequences; about a fifth occur once, and the top ten carry roughly 20%. Material: peripheral blood mononuclear cells (PBMCs), obtained when the disease was refractory, from a patient treated with antithyroid drugs. The receptor source for this set is a female donor with Graves disease. Both conserved end residues are part of each CDR3. A D gene is named only where the DNA matches it firmly. Only part of the rows carry a size: once, few, many, or a class if the clone is expanded.

d_call	cdr3_length	clone_size	v_call	j_call	cdr3_aa	cdr3_nt
NA	13	few	TRBV2	TRBJ2-7	CASVREDLYEQYF	TGTGCCAGCGTTAGGGAGGATCTCTACGAGCAGTACTTC
TRBD2	15	NA	TRBV5-1	TRBJ2-5	CASSLGGLAAETQYF	TGCGCCAGCAGCTTGGGCGGACTAGCGGCAGAGACCCAGTACTTC
NA	15	many	TRBV2	TRBJ1-5	CASSDSGSVGQPQHF	TGTGCCAGCAGTGACTCGGGCAGCGTAGGGCAGCCCCAGCATTTT
TRBD1	15	NA	TRBV27	TRBJ2-2	CASSGQGARTGELFF	TGTGCCAGCAGTGGACAGGGGGCGCGCACCGGGGAGCTGTTTTTT
NA	13	many	TRBV2	TRBJ2-7	CASSDGRDYEQYF	TGTGCCAGCAGTGACGGCAGAGACTACGAGCAGTACTTC
NA	13	NA	TRBV27	TRBJ1-1	CASLEAADTEAFF	TGTGCCAGCCTCGAGGCGGCGGACACTGAAGCTTTCTTT
NA	13	few	TRBV20-1	TRBJ2-7	CSARVDPLYEQYF	TGCAGTGCTAGAGTGGACCCCCTTTACGAGCAGTACTTC
NA	13	many	TRBV6-1	TRBJ1-5	CASRSDSHQPQHF	TGTGCCAGCAGGTCCGACAGCCATCAGCCCCAGCATTTT
NA	19	few	TRBV6-1	TRBJ1-1	CASRPGLPTSWRSDTEAFF	TGTGCCAGCAGGCCGGGACTCCCCACGTCTTGGAGGAGTGACACTGAAGCTTTCTTT
NA	14	few	TRBV12-3/TRBV12-4	TRBJ1-5	CASRSGDFSQPQHF	TGTGCCAGCAGGTCAGGGGACTTTAGTCAGCCCCAGCATTTT
NA	15	few	TRBV5-4	TRBJ2-2	CASRRGPLDTGELFF	TGTGCCAGCAGAAGGGGACCGCTGGACACCGGGGAGCTGTTTTTT
TRBD1	13	few	TRBV29-1	TRBJ1-5	CSVLQGEGQPQHF	TGCAGCGTTCTACAGGGGGAAGGTCAGCCCCAGCATTTT
NA	13	many	TRBV2	TRBJ2-2	CASSEQGPGELFF	TGTGCCAGCAGTGAACAGGGTCCCGGGGAGCTGTTTTTT
NA	15	few	TRBV11-2	TRBJ2-1	CASSLDLISYNEQFF	TGTGCCAGCAGCTTAGATCTCATCTCCTACAATGAGCAGTTCTTC
NA	15	NA	TRBV10-1	TRBJ2-2	CASSNTRAATGELFF	TGCGCCAGCAGTAATACCAGGGCTGCCACCGGGGAGCTGTTTTTT
NA	12	many	TRBV6-1	TRBJ2-4	CASSAGLNIQYF	TGTGCCAGCAGTGCCGGACTAAACATTCAGTACTTC
NA	16	many	TRBV6-2/TRBV6-3	TRBJ2-7	CASSPGQGVIGYEQYF	TGTGCCAGCAGCCCTGGCCAGGGAGTAATCGGCTACGAGCAGTACTTC
NA	14	NA	TRBV20-1	TRBJ2-2	CSARPRLTTGELFF	TGCAGTGCGAGACCTAGGTTAACCACCGGGGAGCTGTTTTTT
TRBD2	15	many	TRBV18	TRBJ2-5	CASSPPPSGKETQYF	TGTGCCAGCTCACCACCCCCTAGCGGGAAAGAGACCCAGTACTTC
NA	13	many	TRBV2	TRBJ2-5	CASSQDYQETQYF	TGTGCCAGCAGTCAGGACTACCAAGAGACCCAGTACTTC
NA	16	many	TRBV12-3/TRBV12-4	TRBJ2-6	CASSPLTSSGANVLTF	TGTGCCAGCAGCCCCCTCACTAGCTCTGGGGCCAACGTCCTGACTTTC
NA	12	many	TRBV12-3/TRBV12-4	TRBJ2-5	CASTDTQETQYF	TGTGCCAGCACCGATACGCAAGAGACCCAGTACTTC
NA	14	NA	TRBV19	TRBJ2-2	CASRREPKGGELFF	TGTGCCAGTAGGAGGGAACCAAAAGGCGGGGAGCTGTTTTTT
NA	13	many	TRBV30	TRBJ1-1	CAWIPDMNTEAFF	TGTGCCTGGATACCGGACATGAACACTGAAGCTTTCTTT
NA	16	NA	TRBV6-5	TRBJ2-7	CASSYLGPSVGYEQYF	TGTGCCAGCAGTTACTTGGGACCATCCGTGGGCTACGAGCAGTACTTC
NA	14	many	TRBV20-1	TRBJ1-1	CSARGMVGNTEAFF	TGCAGTGCTAGGGGTATGGTGGGGAACACTGAAGCTTTCTTT
TRBD2	15	NA	TRBV20-1	TRBJ2-7	CSARSLGGRAYEQYF	TGCAGTGCTAGATCGTTGGGTGGGAGGGCCTACGAGCAGTACTTC
TRBD2	14	NA	TRBV30	TRBJ2-7	CAWSVTSGALEQYF	TGTGCCTGGAGTGTAACTAGCGGGGCCCTGGAGCAGTACTTC
NA	16	few	TRBV20-1	TRBJ2-7	CSARPEDRANPYEQYF	TGCAGTGCTAGGCCCGAAGATAGGGCTAACCCCTACGAGCAGTACTTC
NA	16	NA	TRBV10-1	TRBJ2-2	CASSETKDGYTGELFF	TGCGCCAGCAGTGAGACTAAGGACGGATACACCGGGGAGCTGTTTTTT
NA	15	many	TRBV10-1	TRBJ1-1	CASSESPGTGTEAFF	TGCGCCAGCAGTGAGAGCCCGGGGACGGGGACTGAAGCTTTCTTT
NA	11	NA	TRBV7-9	TRBJ2-4	CASSFEQGQYF	TGTGCCAGCAGCTTTGAACAGGGACAGTACTTC
NA	16	many	TRBV2	TRBJ2-7	CASSETGPVLGYEQYF	TGTGCCAGCAGTGAAACGGGGCCTGTCCTTGGGTACGAGCAGTACTTC
NA	15	NA	TRBV27	TRBJ2-7	CASKVQGGGGYEQYF	TGTGCCAGCAAAGTACAGGGGGGGGGCGGCTACGAGCAGTACTTC
NA	13	NA	TRBV9	TRBJ1-1	CASSVGVGQEAFF	TGTGCCAGCAGCGTAGGGGTCGGCCAGGAAGCTTTCTTT
TRBD2	14	many	TRBV28	TRBJ2-7	CATTSDPISYEQYF	TGTGCCACCACTAGCGACCCAATCTCCTACGAGCAGTACTTC
TRBD1	15	many	TRBV11-2	TRBJ2-7	CASSPRTGAIHEQYF	TGTGCCAGCAGCCCCCGGACAGGGGCTATTCACGAGCAGTACTTC
TRBD2	16	NA	TRBV11-2	TRBJ2-2	CASTWGTSANTGELFF	TGTGCCAGCACCTGGGGGACTAGCGCTAACACCGGGGAGCTGTTTTTT
NA	17	many	TRBV7-2	TRBJ2-5	CASSAGAGEEGQETQYF	TGTGCCAGCAGCGCCGGTGCCGGGGAGGAGGGACAAGAGACCCAGTACTTC